This TCR beta chain derives from a study of cytomegalovirus exposure and HLA in healthy donors. PCR used 60 Vbeta primers and 13 Jbeta primers. This table comes from immunoSEQ multiplex PCR, and its TCRdb copy is limited to in-frame clones, with some not included. In the table there are tens of thousands of clones, roughly 66% of which are singletons. Those who donated were healthy bone marrow donors. Germline loops: CDR1 SGHNT, CDR2 YENEEA. V was clipped by 2 bases and J by 3 bases; unmatched bases: 3. This CDR3 has 15 residues. The sequence was obtained from a woman between 50 and 59 years old in good health and CMV-seronegative. What was sequenced was PBMCs. V is TRBV11-3 and J is TRBJ2-1; 8 bases line up with TRBD1. The CDR3 DNA is TGTGCCAGCAGCTTACAGGGGGCAAACTACAATGAGCAGTTCTTC. It specifies CASSLQGANYNEQFF.